One sample yielded the 27 T cell receptor beta chains listed below, sequenced in a study of cytomegalovirus exposure and HLA in healthy donors. PCR primers comprised 60 Vbeta and 13 Jbeta primers. TCRdb's copy holds only in-frame clones and misses some; the assay was immunoSEQ multiplex PCR. There are over 150,000 clones in the sample; 84% occur only once, and 4.8% lies in the top ten. Sequenced input: PBMCs. Receptors originate from a girl aged 5-17 years in good health and CMV-seropositive.

The chain couples TRBV7-9 to TRBJ2-1; TRBD2 aligns across 15 bases. Per the germline V gene, CDR1 is SEHNR and CDR2 is FQNEAQ (reference sequence). V lost 5 bases, J lost 0 bases, and 8 bases stayed unmatched. This CDR3 has 19 residues. The CDR3 DNA is TGTGCCAGCAGCGCGGGACTAGCGGGGGGCCGAAGCTCCTACAATGAGCAGTTCTTC. It translates to CASSAGLAGGRSSYNEQFF.

The chain has TRBV15 and TRBJ2-3; no clear D gene. CDR1 and CDR2 from the germline V gene are LNHNV and YYDKDF (reference sequence). The CDR3 has 15 amino acids. Deletions cut 5 bases from V and 0 bases from J, with 12 bases between. CDR3 in amino acids: CATSEEIVSTDTQYF. For the CDR3, the DNA is TGTGCCACCAGCGAAGAGATAGTTAGCACAGATACGCAGTATTTT.

This chain uses TRBV2 with TRBJ2-1; weak D call: TRBD1 (6 bases). Between the trimmed V and J ends, which lost 8 bases and 0 bases, there was a span of 17 bases. CDR3 length: 16 amino acids. Germline V gene sequence: CDR1 SNHLY, CDR2 FYNNEI. Here the CDR3 DNA reads TGTGCCAGCTTAACAGGGATGTCAGCCTCCTACAATGAGCAGTTCTTC. Its translation is CASLTGMSASYNEQFF. The whole variable domain, filled in from reference TRBV2 and TRBJ2-1, reads EPEVTQTPSHQVTQMGQEVILRCVPISNHLYFYWYRQILGQKVEFLVSFYNNEISEKSEIFDDQFSVERPDGSNFTLKIRSTKLEDSAMYFCASLTGMSASYNEQFFGPGTRLTVL.

The V gene is TRBV5-4, the J gene TRBJ1-6, with 9 bases aligning to TRBD1. CDR3 size: 14 residues. The germline V gene has CDR1 SGHNT and CDR2 YYREEE (reference sequence). Trimming took 3 bases from V and 10 from J; bases not matched to a gene: 5. This chain's CDR3 is CASSSDRGKSPLHF. CDR3 coding DNA: TGTGCCAGCAGCTCAGACAGGGGGAAGTCACCCCTCCACTTT. The complete variable domain, with remaining parts taken from reference TRBV5-4 and TRBJ1-6, reads ETGVTQSPTHLIKTRGQQVTLRCSSQSGHNTVSWYQQALGQGPQFIFQYYREEENGRGNFPPRFSGLQFPNYSSELNVNALELDDSALYLCASSSDRGKSPLHFGNGTRLTVT.

The chain uses TRBV5-1 and TRBJ1-4, with TRBD1 matching 9 bases. Germline V gives CDR1 SGHRS, CDR2 YFSETQ. The V and J ends lost 0 bases and 5 bases, in that order; junction bases with no gene match: 5. CDR3 size: 16 residues. CDR3 amino acids: CASSLGQGVRNEKLFF. The CDR3 bases are TGCGCCAGCAGCTTGGGACAGGGGGTTCGGAATGAAAAACTGTTTTTT.

The chain carries TRBV9 and TRBJ1-6; TRBD1 might be the D (6 bases). Between the trimmed V and J ends, which lost 4 bases and 6 bases, there was a span of 17 bases. Germline lookup yields CDR1 SGDLS and CDR2 YYNGEE. The CDR3 runs 16 residues. CDR3 in DNA: TGTGCCAGCAGCCTAAGACAGGATCACCTTAATTCACCCCTCCACTTT. Amino acids: CASSLRQDHLNSPLHF.

A note on this clone: Other DNA sequences of this sample code for an identical CDR3. The chain recombines TRBV9 with TRBJ2-1; 11 bases map to TRBD2. The J segment lost 5 bases and the V segment lost 2 bases, leaving 6 bases of the junction unmatched. The V gene's germline CDR1 is SGDLS and CDR2 YYNGEE. The CDR3 length is 16 residues. The CDR3: CASSVSGGAKDNEQFF. CDR3 sequence (DNA): TGTGCCAGCAGCGTTAGCGGGGGGGCAAAGGACAATGAGCAGTTCTTC.

The chain combines TRBV10-1 with TRBJ2-2, with 8 positions matching TRBD2. The CDR3 contains 15 residues. Germline CDR1 and CDR2: WNHNN and SYGVQD (reference sequence). V lost 7 bases to trimming and J lost 4 bases; unmatched junction nucleotides: 8. The CDR3 loop is CASTGGGSGTGELFF. The CDR3 region has the DNA TGCGCCAGCACCGGGGGGGGTAGTGGCACCGGGGAGCTGTTTTTT.

This clone was found once. The V and J genes are TRBV11-3 and TRBJ2-4; 7 bases map to TRBD1. The CDR3 has 16 residues. The germline gives CDR1 SGHNT, CDR2 YENEEA. The J segment lost 0 bases and the V segment lost 1 base, leaving 3 bases of the junction unmatched. The CDR3: CASSLGDSLAKNIQYF. CDR3 DNA: TGTGCCAGCAGCTTAGGGGACAGCTTAGCCAAAAACATTCAGTACTTC.

In this sample, this clone turned up a few times. This CDR3 is CASSSLGLAGRYF. CDR3 bases: TGTGCCAGCAGTTCCCTGGGACTAGCGGGACGGTACTTC. The chain is built from TRBV6-5 and TRBJ2-7; 13 nucleotides align to TRBD2. V lost 4 bases, J lost 12 bases, and 6 bases stayed unmatched. From germline, CDR1 is MNHEY and CDR2 SVGAGI. This CDR3 is built from 13 residues.

The chain is built from TRBV19 and TRBJ1-2; D is possibly TRBD1 (6 bases). There are 12 residues in the CDR3. Germline-derived CDR1 and CDR2 are LNHDA and SQIVND (reference sequence). Trimming removed 8 bases at V and 1 base at J, with 8 bases between. CDR3 DNA: TGTGCCAGTCAGGGGATTAACTATGGCTACACCTTC. Its translation is CASQGINYGYTF.

The sample holds a few counts of this clone. This chain uses TRBV2 with TRBJ1-5; TRBD1 matches at 8 bases. CDR3 length equals 14 residues. Germline-derived CDR1 and CDR2 are SNHLY and FYNNEI. Trimming cost V 6 bases and J 5 bases; bases outside gene matches: 6. Written as DNA, the CDR3 is TGTGCCAGCAGGCCTGGGACAGGTCATCAGCCCCAGCATTTT. It codes for CASRPGTGHQPQHF.

This clone was detected only a few times. The chain couples TRBV7-2 to TRBJ1-3; weak D call: TRBD1 (5 bases). V lost 7 bases, J lost 4 bases, and 17 bases lay in between. CDR1 and CDR2 (germline): SGHTA, FQGNSA. This CDR3 is 15 amino acids long. The CDR3 nucleotides read TGTGCCAGCATTAATCGGCAGGGCTCCGGAAACACCATATATTTT. The encoded protein is CASINRQGSGNTIYF.

The chain uses TRBV6-6 and TRBJ1-2; 9 bases are a match to TRBD1. The CDR3 is 14 residues long. V lost 0 bases and J lost 6; bases outside the gene matches: 2. Germline CDR1 and CDR2: MNHNY and SVGAGI (reference sequence). As DNA, the CDR3 is TGTGCCAGCAGTTACTCGGGACAGGGTAATGGCTACACCTTC. Translation gives CASSYSGQGNGYTF.

The V gene is TRBV6-5, the J gene TRBJ2-3; D perhaps matches TRBD2 (6 bases). Germline CDR1 MNHEY, CDR2 SVGAGI. Trimming pared 6 bases from V and 2 bases from J, leaving 9 bases between. The CDR3 has 13 amino acids. CDR3 nucleotides: TGTGCCAGCAGGGCGGGGCTCACAGATACGCAGTATTTT. It codes for CASRAGLTDTQYF.

This clone was detected only a few times. The CDR3 region has the DNA TGCGCCAGCTCCTCGGGGGAAGGATATGGCTACACCTTC. Its translation: CASSSGEGYGYTF. This sequence joins TRBV10-1 and TRBJ1-2, with a possible D match to TRBD1 (5 bases). Germline loops: CDR1 WNHNN, CDR2 SYGVQD (reference sequence). V dropped 8 bases and J dropped 5 bases, with 15 bases sitting between them. The length of the CDR3 is 13 residues.

This clone has just one count. V and J are TRBV19 and TRBJ1-4; D remains ambiguous. This CDR3 is 13 amino acids long. Germline CDR1 is LNHDA and CDR2 is SQIVND (reference sequence). Trimming shortened V by 6 bases and J by 0 bases, and 5 bases separated the two germline ends. The CDR3 spells CASRSATNEKLFF. The DNA for the CDR3 is TGTGCCAGTAGGTCAGCAACTAATGAAAAACTGTTTTTT. The full variable domain, its missing parts supplied by reference TRBV19 and TRBJ1-4, is DGGITQSPKYLFRKEGQNVTLSCEQNLNHDAMYWYRQDPGQGLRLIYYSQIVNDFQKGDIAEGYSVSREKKESFPLTVTSAQKNPTAFYLCASRSATNEKLFFGSGTQLSVL.

This chain joins TRBV5-1 and TRBJ2-1; possible D gene TRBD2, 5 bases. The germline gives CDR1 SGHRS, CDR2 YFSETQ. The V and J ends lost 9 bases and 0 bases respectively, with 13 bases between them. The CDR3 has 14 amino acids. CDR3 bases: TGCGCCACCTCCGTGGGGAGCTCCTACAATGAGCAGTTCTTC. Translating it yields CATSVGSSYNEQFF.

The chain recombines TRBV20-1 with TRBJ2-5; D gene uncertain. The CDR3 spans 10 residues. Deletions cut 5 bases from V and 7 bases from J, with 8 bases between. Germline V CDR1 and CDR2: DFQATT, SNEGSKA (reference sequence). The CDR3 DNA sequence: TGCAGTGCTGAATACAGGACCCAGTACTTC. Protein product: CSAEYRTQYF.

Only one count was recorded for this clone. The chain links TRBV2 to TRBJ1-1, with D perhaps TRBD1 (5 bases). The CDR3 runs 15 residues. V was clipped by 4 bases and J by 4 bases, with 16 bases between them. CDR1 and CDR2 from the germline V gene are SNHLY and FYNNEI. The CDR3 DNA reads TGTGCCAGCAGTGGCATTGGACGGGGGAGCACTGAAGCTTTCTTT. Translating gives CASSGIGRGSTEAFF. The entire variable domain, with the rest obtained from reference TRBV2 and TRBJ1-1, is as follows: EPEVTQTPSHQVTQMGQEVILRCVPISNHLYFYWYRQILGQKVEFLVSFYNNEISEKSEIFDDQFSVERPDGSNFTLKIRSTKLEDSAMYFCASSGIGRGSTEAFFGQGTRLTVV.

The chain combines TRBV29-1 with TRBJ2-7, with D perhaps TRBD2 (7 bases). CDR1 and CDR2 (germline): SQVTM, ANQGSEA. This CDR3 region has 12 residues. V lost 8 bases and J lost 2, with 13 bases in between. The CDR3 DNA is TGCAGCACTAGGGGGGGGACCTACGAGCAGTACTTC. Its protein product is CSTRGGTYEQYF.

This sequence joins TRBV6-5 and TRBJ2-7, with a tentative D call TRBD1 (5 bases). V was shortened by 8 bases and J by 3 bases, with 14 bases between the two germline ends. Looked up from germline, CDR1 is MNHEY and CDR2 is SVGAGI. CDR3 length: 13 amino acids. This CDR3 is CASRRLGRYEQYF. The CDR3 nucleotides read TGTGCCAGCCGACGATTGGGGCGCTACGAGCAGTACTTC.

The V and J genes are TRBV7-8 and TRBJ1-2; D is ambiguous. V was trimmed by 0 bases and J by 0 bases, leaving 8 bases between them. This CDR3 is built from 15 residues. Germline V gene lookup returns CDR1 SGHVS and CDR2 FQNEAQ. Written as DNA, the CDR3 is TGTGCCAGCAGCTTAGCCCGAGAAACTAACTATGGCTACACCTTC. This sequence encodes CASSLARETNYGYTF. The entire variable domain, with the rest obtained from reference TRBV7-8 and TRBJ1-2, is as follows: GAGVSQSPRYKVAKRGQDVALRCDPISGHVSLFWYQQALGQGPEFLTYFQNEAQLDKSGLPSDRFFAERPEGSVSTLKIQRTQQEDSAVYLCASSLARETNYGYTFGSGTRLTVV.

V is TRBV9 and J is TRBJ2-5; a weak D match, TRBD1 (6 bases). Germline assignment: CDR1 SGDLS and CDR2 YYNGEE. The CDR3 has 17 residues. Between the trimmed V and J ends, which lost 0 bases and 7 bases, there was a span of 22 bases. The CDR3 DNA follows: TGTGCCAGCAGCGTAGGACAGGTCCCAACCACTCAGGGGACCCAGTACTTC. It yields the protein CASSVGQVPTTQGTQYF.

The chain carries TRBV6-6 and TRBJ1-1; D not resolved. The CDR3 runs 12 residues. In germline, CDR1 is MNHNY, CDR2 SVGAGI (reference sequence). Trimming took off 5 bases at V and 3 bases at J, with 7 bases between the two ends. In nucleotides, the CDR3 is TGTGCCAGCAGTCCCCCTTACACTGAAGCTTTCTTT. This gives the protein CASSPPYTEAFF.

This chain joins TRBV2 and TRBJ2-7; D not certain. CDR3 length: 14 residues. Germline V gene data show CDR1 as SNHLY and CDR2 as FYNNEI. Between the trimmed V and J ends, which lost 3 bases and 4 bases, there was a span of 13 bases. The CDR3 nucleotides read TGTGCCAGCAGTGAGCAGGCTGGAACGTACGAGCAGTACTTC. It is translated as CASSEQAGTYEQYF.

This clone was recorded once. The CDR3 nucleotides read TGTGCCAGCAGCTTACAGGGTCCTGAAGCTTTCTTT. Translated: CASSLQGPEAFF. This chain uses TRBV5-6 with TRBJ1-1, with D perhaps TRBD1 (6 bases). From germline, CDR1 is SGHDT and CDR2 YYEEEE. With 2 bases removed from V and 6 bases from J, the gap between germline ends came to 8 bases. This CDR3 region has 12 residues.